One sample yielded the 25 T cell receptor beta chains listed below, sequenced in a study of cytomegalovirus exposure and HLA in healthy donors. PCR used 60 Vbeta primers and 13 Jbeta primers. This table comes from immunoSEQ multiplex PCR, and its TCRdb copy is limited to in-frame clones, with some not included. The table lists roughly 150,000 clones, around 86% of them singletons, with about 4% in the top ten. Sequenced input: PBMCs. Every receptor here comes from a man in his forties or fifties in good health and CMV-seropositive.

The chain carries TRBV28 and TRBJ1-4, with D unclear. V was cut by 5 bases and J by 5 bases, with 15 bases left in between. Germline V gives CDR1 MDHEN, CDR2 SYDVKM. The length of the CDR3 is 15 residues. CDR3 loop: CASSRLREGNEKLFF. As DNA, the CDR3 is TGTGCCAGCAGTCGTCTGCGGGAAGGAAATGAAAAACTGTTTTTT.

This rearrangement joins TRBV5-4 to TRBJ2-1, with a tentative D call TRBD2 (6 bases). Germline lookup yields CDR1 SGHNT and CDR2 YYREEE (reference sequence). Trimming removed 0 bases from V and 5 bases from J, with 12 bases in between. The CDR3 runs 15 residues. Here the CDR3 DNA reads TGTGCCAGCAGCTTGGCTGGAGGGCCGAACAATGAGCAGTTCTTC. This codes for CASSLAGGPNNEQFF.

The chain uses TRBV6-4 and TRBJ1-4; TRBD1 aligns across 7 bases. Germline V CDR1 and CDR2: MRHNA, SNTAGT. The trim removed 3 bases at V and 4 bases at J, leaving 5 bases unmatched. The CDR3 contains 15 residues. Here the CDR3 reads CASSERQGFNEKLFF. In nucleotides, the CDR3 is TGTGCCAGCAGTGAGAGACAGGGTTTTAATGAAAAACTGTTTTTT.

The rearrangement joins TRBV28 to TRBJ2-1, with D possibly TRBD2 on 6 matching bases. The germline gives CDR1 MDHEN, CDR2 SYDVKM. The CDR3 totals 15 residues. V was pared by 6 bases and J by 4 bases, with 16 bases between. CDR3 sequence reads: CASSQPRLVYNEQFF. CDR3 coding DNA: TGTGCCAGCAGCCAACCTCGACTAGTATACAATGAGCAGTTCTTC.

J is TRBJ2-5 and V is TRBV6-4, with 11 nucleotides matching TRBD2. The J call is uncertain, as TRBJ2-7 better fits the DNA end. The germline V gene has CDR1 MRHNA and CDR2 SNTAGT. The CDR3 covers 15 residues. The CDR3 loop reads CASGTSGSYSYEQYF. The DNA of the CDR3 is TGTGCCAGCGGCACTAGCGGGAGCTATTCCTACGAGCAGTACTTC.

The chain combines TRBV5-6 with TRBJ2-5; 10 bases match TRBD1. Per the germline V gene, CDR1 is SGHDT and CDR2 is YYEEEE. The CDR3 is made up of 17 amino acids. V dropped 2 bases and J dropped 4; count of bases not matched to a gene: 11. DNA of the CDR3: TGTGCCAGCAGCTTAACCCAAGACAGGGGGCGGGGAGAGACCCAGTACTTC. Protein product: CASSLTQDRGRGETQYF. Filled out from reference TRBV5-6 and TRBJ2-5, the complete variable domain reads DAGVTQSPTHLIKTRGQQVTLRCSPKSGHDTVSWYQQALGQGPQFIFQYYEEEERQRGNFPDRFSGHQFPNYSSELNVNALLLGDSALYLCASSLTQDRGRGETQYFGPGTRLLVL.

The rearrangement joins TRBV5-1 to TRBJ1-1; maybe TRBD1 (6 bases). The CDR3 is 14 residues long. The V end was cut by 6 bases, the J end by 5 bases, with 17 bases between. The germline V gene has CDR1 SGHRS and CDR2 YFSETQ. CDR3 coding DNA: TGCGCCAGCAAATCAGAACAGGGTCCTACTGAAGCTTTCTTT. Protein product: CASKSEQGPTEAFF.

The rearrangement uses TRBV6-5 and TRBJ2-3; 7 bases fit TRBD2. The germline CDR1 and CDR2 sequences are MNHEY and SVGAGI. Trimming cost V 6 bases and J 3 bases; bases outside gene matches: 6. This CDR3 has 14 residues. Here the CDR3 DNA reads TGTGCCAGCAGCCGGAGCGGGAAAACAGATACGCAGTATTTT. Amino acids: CASSRSGKTDTQYF.

On this clone: The junction departs from germline at one end; a sequencing error may be responsible. The genes are TRBV5-5 and TRBJ1-5; unclear D gene. The CDR3 spans 16 residues. Looked up from germline, CDR1 is SGHKS and CDR2 is YYEKEE (reference sequence). In nucleotides, the CDR3 is TGTGCCAGCAGCTTCCGGCACCTGGGGAGCAATCGGCCCCAGCATTTT. The encoded protein is CASSFRHLGSNRPQHF.

V gene TRBV5-1 combines with J gene TRBJ1-4; TRBD1 matches at 8 bases. The CDR3 length is 14 residues. Germline lookup yields CDR1 SGHRS and CDR2 YFSETQ. V lost 4 bases and J lost 3; bases outside the gene matches: 2. This CDR3 reads CASSQGAPNEKLFF. CDR3 coding DNA: TGCGCCAGCAGCCAGGGGGCTCCTAATGAAAAACTGTTTTTT.

The CDR3 here is CATNSAGGVSTEAFF. For the CDR3, the DNA is TGTGCCACCAACTCAGCGGGGGGCGTTAGCACTGAAGCTTTCTTT. The chain links TRBV28 to TRBJ1-1, with a possible D match to TRBD1 (6 bases). Germline V gene sequence: CDR1 MDHEN, CDR2 SYDVKM. V was shortened by 10 bases and J by 4 bases, with 22 bases between the two germline ends. The CDR3 extends over 15 amino acids.

The CDR3 sequence is CASTRTPSNQPQHF. For the CDR3, the DNA is TGTGCCAGCACACGGACACCGAGCAATCAGCCCCAGCATTTT. This chain connects TRBV28 to TRBJ1-5, with a tentative D call TRBD1 (5 bases). This CDR3 has 14 amino acids. With 7 bases removed from V and 1 base from J, the gap between germline ends came to 11 bases. The germline CDR1 and CDR2 sequences are MDHEN and SYDVKM. The full variable domain, rest sourced from reference TRBV28 and TRBJ1-5, is DVKVTQSSRYLVKRTGEKVFLECVQDMDHENMFWYRQDPGLGLRLIYFSYDVKMKEKGDIPEGYSVSREKKERFSLILESASTNQTSMYLCASTRTPSNQPQHFGDGTRLSIL.

Note on this clone: Other nucleotide sequences in the sample specify the same CDR3. V and J are TRBV5-1 and TRBJ2-5; TRBD2 matches 9 bases. The germline CDR1 and CDR2 sequences are SGHRS and YFSETQ. With V trimmed by 0 bases and J by 2 bases, 5 bases remained unmatched. The CDR3 is 16 amino acids. This chain's CDR3 is CASSLESAGGQETQYF. Here the CDR3 DNA reads TGCGCCAGCAGCTTGGAGTCAGCGGGAGGACAAGAGACCCAGTACTTC.

This chain connects TRBV5-1 to TRBJ2-6; 11 positions agree with TRBD2. V gave up 4 bases and J gave up 3 bases; unmatched junction bases: 6. Per the germline V gene, CDR1 is SGHRS and CDR2 is YFSETQ. The CDR3 is 17 amino acids. This chain's CDR3 is CASSPTTSGNGANVLTF. The CDR3 nucleotides are TGCGCCAGCAGCCCTACGACTAGCGGGAATGGGGCCAACGTCCTGACTTTC.

There are a few counts of this clone. The rearrangement links TRBV19 to TRBJ2-2; D is ambiguous. This CDR3 is 11 amino acids long. The germline V gene has CDR1 LNHDA and CDR2 SQIVND (reference sequence). V was clipped by 5 bases and J by 7 bases, with 5 bases between them. DNA for the CDR3: TGTGCCAGTAGTTCGGTCGGGGAGCTGTTTTTT. Its protein product is CASSSVGELFF.

The genes are TRBV10-2 and TRBJ1-2; weak D call: TRBD1 (6 bases). The V gene's germline CDR1 is WSHSY and CDR2 SAAADI. The V end was cut by 7 bases, the J end by 6 bases, with 9 bases between. The CDR3 totals 11 residues. The CDR3 spells CASTGGDGYTF. The CDR3 region has the DNA TGCGCCAGCACGGGGGGCGATGGCTACACCTTC.

This clone was counted a few times. The genes are TRBV28 and TRBJ1-3; D might be TRBD1 (5 bases). The ends were cut back, 6 bases at V and 4 bases at J, with 13 bases in the middle. Germline loops: CDR1 MDHEN, CDR2 SYDVKM. CDR3 size: 14 residues. Here the CDR3 DNA reads TGTGCCAGCAGCCCGCCGGGGGGAGGAAACACCATATATTTT. Residues: CASSPPGGGNTIYF.

The chain couples TRBV30 to TRBJ2-7; tentative D call: TRBD2 (5 bases). V was shortened by 0 bases and J by 6 bases, with 12 bases between the two germline ends. The CDR3 totals 13 residues. Germline V gene data show CDR1 as GTSNPN and CDR2 as SVGIG (reference sequence). The CDR3 sequence: CAWSVGLAGEQYF. In DNA form, the CDR3 reads TGTGCCTGGAGTGTCGGGCTAGCCGGCGAGCAGTACTTC.

Only one count was recorded for this clone. The chain combines TRBV29-1 with TRBJ1-2; 8 positions match TRBD1. CDR3 length: 16 amino acids. V was clipped by 1 base and J by 2 bases; unmatched bases: 9. From germline, CDR1 is SQVTM and CDR2 ANQGSEA. The CDR3: CSVEGGQDLGNYGYTF. The CDR3 DNA reads as TGCAGCGTTGAAGGGGGACAGGACCTCGGGAACTATGGCTACACCTTC.

The J gene is TRBJ1-5, the V gene TRBV5-6; D might be TRBD1 (6 bases). This CDR3 contains 14 residues. Germline CDR1 SGHDT, CDR2 YYEEEE. V was pared by 2 bases and J by 4 bases, with 10 bases between. This CDR3 reads CASSLSGDNQPQHF. The CDR3, as DNA: TGTGCCAGCAGCTTATCAGGGGATAATCAGCCCCAGCATTTT.

The rearrangement joins TRBV5-1 to TRBJ1-1; a possible D gene is TRBD1 (6 bases). Trimming shortened V by 4 bases and J by 3 bases, and 13 bases separated the two germline ends. CDR1 SGHRS and CDR2 YFSETQ come from the germline V gene. This CDR3 has 14 amino acids. The CDR3: CASSGSTGYTEAFF. In DNA, the CDR3 is TGCGCCAGCAGCGGCAGTACAGGGTACACTGAAGCTTTCTTT.

Comments on this clone: The germline gene is not matched at one end of the junction; a read error may be the cause. The CDR3 coding sequence is TGTGCTAGCAGCGGGGGCACGGGTCTAGATACGCAGTATTTT. It codes for CASSGGTGLDTQYF. The chain uses TRBV7-7 and TRBJ2-3; 8 positions agree with TRBD2. Looked up from germline, CDR1 is SSHAT and CDR2 is FNYEAQ (reference sequence). This CDR3 spans 14 amino acids.

The chain employs TRBV5-1 and TRBJ1-1; 11 bases map to TRBD1. CDR3 length: 16 amino acids. Germline values: CDR1 SGHRS, CDR2 YFSETQ. With 2 bases clipped from V and 7 bases from J, the junction kept 10 bases outside the gene matches. CDR3 nucleotides: TGCGCCAGCAGCTTAACTACAGGACAGGGGGCGGTTGAAGCTTTCTTT. Protein: CASSLTTGQGAVEAFF.

V is TRBV6-6 and J is TRBJ2-1; 10 nucleotides line up with TRBD2. The V gene's germline CDR1 is MNHNY and CDR2 SVGAGI (reference sequence). CDR3 length: 16 residues. Trimming removed 4 bases from V and 6 bases from J; junction bases left unmatched: 9. The CDR3 DNA is TGTGCCAGCAGTTTCCTAGCGGGGGCGACTTCCAATGAGCAGTTCTTC. The encoded protein is CASSFLAGATSNEQFF.

V is TRBV7-3 and J is TRBJ2-6; TRBD1 is a possible D gene (5 bases). The ends were cut back, 5 bases at V and 2 bases at J, with 22 bases in the middle. The CDR3 runs 19 residues. From germline, CDR1 is SGHTA and CDR2 FQGTGA. CDR3 sequence reads: CASSANDRTGATGANVLTF. CDR3 sequence (DNA): TGTGCCAGCAGCGCAAACGACCGCACAGGTGCTACTGGGGCCAACGTCCTGACTTTC.